This record looks at one T cell receptor beta chain sequence and its context. What antigen it recognizes has not been identified. No base quality values were provided; no much bigger clone lies one nucleotide off. Patients with autoimmune disease history or receiving systemic immunosuppression were excluded from the trial. Peripheral blood for TCR sequencing was drawn from every dose cohort at baseline, at cycle 4 day 1 and at cycle 7 day 1. Samples were obtained from an open-label, multicenter, first-in-human phase I dose-escalation trial of ivuxolimab. Adults with locally advanced or metastatic melanoma, renal cell carcinoma, hepatocellular carcinoma or head and neck squamous cell carcinoma were enrolled in the trial. Before TCR sequencing, CD4+ and CD8+ T cells were separately sorted from peripheral blood. This sample stems from a study of OX40 agonist ivuxolimab in advanced cancers. Background for the entire study: Ivuxolimab, which targeted the costimulatory receptor OX40 (CD134), was an agonistic, fully human IgG2 monoclonal antibody. Intravenous ivuxolimab was administered to patients every 2 weeks at six dose levels: 0.01, 0.1, 0.3, 1.5, 3 and 10 mg/kg. Among the roughly 52 dose-escalation patients, around 19 had hepatocellular carcinoma, around 15 melanoma, 9 renal cell carcinoma and 9 head and neck cancer. In the dose-escalation cohort, 82.7% of patients were male, and the mean age was roughly 60 years, with a range of roughly 23 to 85. Patients were allowed to have had prior anti-PD-1, anti-PD-L1 or anti-CTLA-4 therapy, and around 41% of the dose-escalation patients had previously received checkpoint inhibitors. Partial responses were achieved by three dose-escalation patients, of whom one had hepatocellular carcinoma and two had cutaneous melanoma. The point of sequencing TCRbeta in the periphery was to test whether ivuxolimab changed TCR sequence diversity and drove clonal T-cell expansion. The paper describes the monotherapy dose-escalation part (N = 52 patients) of the phase I trial of ivuxolimab.

The CDR3 holds 14 amino acids from the cysteine to the phenylalanine. Just the 42-base CDR3 DNA is kept, in frame starting at base 1. V and J are truncated by 3 bases and 1 base respectively, leaving an intervening sequence of 9 bases. Reading the germline V gene gives CDR1 MNHNS and CDR2 SASEGT. For sequencing of the TCRbeta CDR3 region, genomic DNA was extracted from the sorted cells. The immunoSEQ Assay was used for sequencing of TCRbeta CDR3 regions. TCRdb provides this immuneACCESS table in a form limited to in-frame rearrangements. Some clones are lacking; in checked studies, under half of them reflect an unresolved V gene, and why the rest are absent is not known. Present in this sample are 60,000 or so clones, roughly 86% of which were seen just once. In total, the top ten clones hold 4% to 5.5% of the sample. On the study overall, not on this receptor specifically: Low levels of normalized T-cell clonal expansion were also seen in some patients who did not respond. At doses of 0.1 to 3.0 mg/kg, clonal expansion of both CD4+ and CD8+ T cells in blood was seen between baseline and week 6. After ivuxolimab, CD8+ T cells had more expanded clones than CD4+ T cells on average. In the 0.1-3.0 mg/kg groups, partial responders were among the patients with the lowest normalized peripheral clonal expansion, particularly in CD8+ T cells. Antigen specificity was not determined for the clonally expanded peripheral T cells.

This material consisted of CD4+ or CD8+ T cells sorted from blood, taken in a trial of the OX40 agonist ivuxolimab. The clonotype originates from an adult with an advanced solid tumor such as melanoma, head and neck, liver or kidney cancer. The chain is made from TRBV6-1 and TRBJ2-5, with no confidently assigned D gene. At the DNA level, the sequence is TGTGCCAGCAGTGATGTGCCGTTCCAAGAGACCCAGTACTTC. Its translation reads: CASSDVPFQETQYF.